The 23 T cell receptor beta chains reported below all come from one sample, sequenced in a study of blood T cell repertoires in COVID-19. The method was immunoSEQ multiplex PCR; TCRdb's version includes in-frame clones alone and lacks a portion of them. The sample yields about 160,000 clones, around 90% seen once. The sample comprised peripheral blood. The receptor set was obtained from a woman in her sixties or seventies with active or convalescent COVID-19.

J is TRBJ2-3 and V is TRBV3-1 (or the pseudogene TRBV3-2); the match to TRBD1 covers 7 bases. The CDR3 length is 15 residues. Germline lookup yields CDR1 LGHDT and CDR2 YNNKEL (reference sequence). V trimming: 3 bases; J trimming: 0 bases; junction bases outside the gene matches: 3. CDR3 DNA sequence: TGTGCCAGCAGCCATCTAGGGGGCAGCACAGATACGCAGTATTTT. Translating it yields CASSHLGGSTDTQYF.

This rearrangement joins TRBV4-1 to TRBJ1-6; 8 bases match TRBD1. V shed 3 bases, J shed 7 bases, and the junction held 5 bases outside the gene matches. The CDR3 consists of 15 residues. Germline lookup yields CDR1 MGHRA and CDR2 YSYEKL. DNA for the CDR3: TGCGCCAGCAGCCAGGTGGACAGGGAGAATTCACCCCTCCACTTT. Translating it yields CASSQVDRENSPLHF.

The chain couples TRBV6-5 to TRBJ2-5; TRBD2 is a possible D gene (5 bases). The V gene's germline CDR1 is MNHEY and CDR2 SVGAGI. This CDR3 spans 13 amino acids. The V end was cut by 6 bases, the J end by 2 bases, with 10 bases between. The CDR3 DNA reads TGTGCCAGCAGGGTGGACTCACAAGAGACCCAGTACTTC. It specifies CASRVDSQETQYF.

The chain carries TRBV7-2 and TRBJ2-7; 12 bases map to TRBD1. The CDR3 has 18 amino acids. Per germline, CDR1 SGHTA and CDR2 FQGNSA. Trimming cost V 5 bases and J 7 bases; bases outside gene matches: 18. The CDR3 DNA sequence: TGTGCCAGCAGCCAACAGACAATGTTGGGACAGGGGGCGGTGGAGCAGTACTTC. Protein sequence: CASSQQTMLGQGAVEQYF. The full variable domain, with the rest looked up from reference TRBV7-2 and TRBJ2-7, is GAGVSQSPSNKVTEKGKDVELRCDPISGHTALYWYRQSLGQGLEFLIYFQGNSAPDKSGLPSDRFSAERTGGSVSTLTIQRTQQEDSAVYLCASSQQTMLGQGAVEQYFGPGTRLTVT.

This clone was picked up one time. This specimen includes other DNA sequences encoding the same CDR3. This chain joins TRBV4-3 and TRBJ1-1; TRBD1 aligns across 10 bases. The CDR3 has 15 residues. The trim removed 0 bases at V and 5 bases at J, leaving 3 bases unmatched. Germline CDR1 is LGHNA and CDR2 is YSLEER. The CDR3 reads CASSQEGQGGTEAFF. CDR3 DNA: TGCGCCAGCAGCCAAGAAGGACAGGGGGGAACTGAAGCTTTCTTT.

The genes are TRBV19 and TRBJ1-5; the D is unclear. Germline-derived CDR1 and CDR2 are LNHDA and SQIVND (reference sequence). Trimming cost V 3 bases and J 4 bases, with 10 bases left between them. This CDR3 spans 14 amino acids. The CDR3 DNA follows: TGTGCCAGTAGTATCGATGGCAGTAATCAGCCCCAGCATTTT. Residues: CASSIDGSNQPQHF. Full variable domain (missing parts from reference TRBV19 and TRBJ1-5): DGGITQSPKYLFRKEGQNVTLSCEQNLNHDAMYWYRQDPGQGLRLIYYSQIVNDFQKGDIAEGYSVSREKKESFPLTVTSAQKNPTAFYLCASSIDGSNQPQHFGDGTRLSIL.

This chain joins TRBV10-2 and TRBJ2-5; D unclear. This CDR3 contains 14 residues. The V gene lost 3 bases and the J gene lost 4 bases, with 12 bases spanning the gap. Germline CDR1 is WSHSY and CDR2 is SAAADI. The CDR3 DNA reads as TGCGCCAGCAGTGACGTCAGTCCAGTAGAGACCCAGTACTTC. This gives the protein CASSDVSPVETQYF.

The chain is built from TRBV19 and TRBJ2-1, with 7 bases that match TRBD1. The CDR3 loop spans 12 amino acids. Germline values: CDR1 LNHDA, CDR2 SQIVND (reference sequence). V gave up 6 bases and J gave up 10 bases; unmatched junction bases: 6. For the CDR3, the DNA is TGTGCCAGTAGCATACAGGGGTGGGAGCAGTTCTTC. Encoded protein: CASSIQGWEQFF.

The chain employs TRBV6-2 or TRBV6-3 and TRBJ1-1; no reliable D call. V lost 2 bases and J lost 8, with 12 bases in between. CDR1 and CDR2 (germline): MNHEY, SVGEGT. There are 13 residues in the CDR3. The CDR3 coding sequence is TGTGCCAGCAGTTACACCCTAGACGGGGAAGCTTTCTTT. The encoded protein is CASSYTLDGEAFF.

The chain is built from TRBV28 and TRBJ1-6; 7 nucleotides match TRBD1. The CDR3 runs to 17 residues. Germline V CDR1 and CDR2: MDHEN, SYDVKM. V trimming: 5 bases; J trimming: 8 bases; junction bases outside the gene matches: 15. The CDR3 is CASSPPTGALMDSPLHF. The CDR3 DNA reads TGTGCCAGCAGTCCCCCAACAGGGGCTTTAATGGATTCACCCCTCCACTTT.

CDR3 coding DNA: TGCAGTGCTAGTGGCGGGGGTGCCTACGAGCAGTACTTC. Its translation: CSASGGGAYEQYF. The chain has TRBV20-1 and TRBJ2-7, with 7 bases matching TRBD2. Germline trimming cut 3 bases from V and 2 bases from J; bases unmatched to any gene: 4. This CDR3 comprises 13 residues. CDR1 DFQATT and CDR2 SNEGSKA come from the germline V gene (reference sequence).

The DNA for the CDR3 is TGTGCCAGCAGCTATCAGACAGGGTCTGGAAACACCATATATTTT. Protein product: CASSYQTGSGNTIYF. J is TRBJ1-3 and V is TRBV7-2; 7 nucleotides line up with TRBD1. The germline gives CDR1 SGHTA, CDR2 FQGNSA. CDR3 size: 15 residues. With V trimmed by 4 bases and J by 1 base, 4 bases remained unmatched.

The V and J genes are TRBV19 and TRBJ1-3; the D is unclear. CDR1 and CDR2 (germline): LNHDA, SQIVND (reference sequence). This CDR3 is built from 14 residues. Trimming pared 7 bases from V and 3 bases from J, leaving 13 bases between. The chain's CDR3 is CASNPGGRGNTIYF. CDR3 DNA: TGTGCCAGTAATCCTGGCGGTCGTGGAAACACCATATATTTT. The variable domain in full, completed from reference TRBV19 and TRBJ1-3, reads DGGITQSPKYLFRKEGQNVTLSCEQNLNHDAMYWYRQDPGQGLRLIYYSQIVNDFQKGDIAEGYSVSREKKESFPLTVTSAQKNPTAFYLCASNPGGRGNTIYFGEGSWLTVV.

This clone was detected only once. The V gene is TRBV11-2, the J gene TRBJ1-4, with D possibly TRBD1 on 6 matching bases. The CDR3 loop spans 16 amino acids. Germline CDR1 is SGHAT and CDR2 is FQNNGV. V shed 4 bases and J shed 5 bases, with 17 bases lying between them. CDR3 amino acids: CASSSMDSGTNEKLFF. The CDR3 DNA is TGTGCCAGCAGCTCCATGGACAGCGGGACCAATGAAAAACTGTTTTTT.

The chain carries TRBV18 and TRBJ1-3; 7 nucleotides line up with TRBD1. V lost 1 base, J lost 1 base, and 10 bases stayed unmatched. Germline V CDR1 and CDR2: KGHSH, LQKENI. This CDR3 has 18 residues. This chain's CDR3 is CASSPQEAGGVSGNTIYF. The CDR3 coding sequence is TGTGCCAGCTCACCACAAGAAGCAGGGGGTGTTTCTGGAAACACCATATATTTT. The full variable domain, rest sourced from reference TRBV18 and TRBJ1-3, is NAGVMQNPRHLVRRRGQEARLRCSPMKGHSHVYWYRQLPEEGLKFMVYLQKENIIDESGMPKERFSAEFPKEGPSILRIQQVVRGDSAAYFCASSPQEAGGVSGNTIYFGEGSWLTVV.

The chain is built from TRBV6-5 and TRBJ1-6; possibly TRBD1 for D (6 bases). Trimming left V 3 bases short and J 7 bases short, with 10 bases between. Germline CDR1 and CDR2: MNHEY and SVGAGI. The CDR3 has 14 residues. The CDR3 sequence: CASSYQGQNSPLHF. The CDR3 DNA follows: TGTGCCAGCAGTTATCAGGGACAAAATTCACCCCTCCACTTT.

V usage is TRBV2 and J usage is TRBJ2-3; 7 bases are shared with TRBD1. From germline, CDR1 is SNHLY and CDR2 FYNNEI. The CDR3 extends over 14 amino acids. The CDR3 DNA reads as TGTGCTGGACAGGCGATCAGTAGCACAGATACGCAGTATTTT. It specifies CAGQAISSTDTQYF. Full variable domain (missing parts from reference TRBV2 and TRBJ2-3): EPEVTQTPSHQVTQMGQEVILRCVPISNHLYFYWYRQILGQKVEFLVSFYNNEISEKSEIFDDQFSVERPDGSNFTLKIRSTKLEDSAMYFCAGQAISSTDTQYFGPGTRLTVL.

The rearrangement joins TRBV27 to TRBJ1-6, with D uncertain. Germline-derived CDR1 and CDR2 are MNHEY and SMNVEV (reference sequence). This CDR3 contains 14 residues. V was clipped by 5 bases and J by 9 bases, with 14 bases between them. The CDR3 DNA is TGTGCCAGCAGTCAAACCTACGGAGGTTCACCCCTCCACTTT. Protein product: CASSQTYGGSPLHF.

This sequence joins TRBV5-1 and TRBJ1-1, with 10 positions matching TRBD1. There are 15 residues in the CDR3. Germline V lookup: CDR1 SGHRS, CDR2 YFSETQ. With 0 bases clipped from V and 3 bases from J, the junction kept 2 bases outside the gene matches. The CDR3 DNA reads TGCGCCAGCAGCTTGGGCGACAGGGGGCACACTGAAGCTTTCTTT. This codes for CASSLGDRGHTEAFF.

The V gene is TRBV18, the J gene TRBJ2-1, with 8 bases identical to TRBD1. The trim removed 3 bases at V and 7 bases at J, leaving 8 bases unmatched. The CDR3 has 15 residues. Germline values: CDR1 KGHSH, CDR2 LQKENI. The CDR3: CASSPPKQGANEQFF. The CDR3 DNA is TGTGCCAGCTCACCCCCCAAGCAGGGGGCAAATGAGCAGTTCTTC.

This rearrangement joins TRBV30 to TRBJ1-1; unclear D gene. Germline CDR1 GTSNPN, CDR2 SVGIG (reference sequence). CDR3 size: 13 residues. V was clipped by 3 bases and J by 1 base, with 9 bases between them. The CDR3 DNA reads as TGTGCCTGGAGGGTCGCGAGGAACACTGAAGCTTTCTTT. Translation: CAWRVARNTEAFF.

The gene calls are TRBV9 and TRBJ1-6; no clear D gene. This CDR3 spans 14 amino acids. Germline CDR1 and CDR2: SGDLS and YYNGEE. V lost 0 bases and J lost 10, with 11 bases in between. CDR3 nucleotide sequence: TGTGCCAGCAGCGTAGCTTTTGAGGGATCACCCCTCCACTTT. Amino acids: CASSVAFEGSPLHF.

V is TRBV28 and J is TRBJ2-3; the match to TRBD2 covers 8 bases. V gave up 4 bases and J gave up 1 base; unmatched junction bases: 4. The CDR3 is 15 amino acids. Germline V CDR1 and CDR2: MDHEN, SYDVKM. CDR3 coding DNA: TGTGCCAGCAGTTCGGGGGGGCGTGGCACAGATACGCAGTATTTT. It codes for CASSSGGRGTDTQYF.